The 28 T cell receptor beta chains given below trace back to one sample, sequenced in a study of siplizumab effects on memory and regulatory T cells. Assay used: immunoSEQ multiplex PCR; TCRdb lists only in-frame clones, some missing. The table has some 120,000 clones, roughly 94% seen once. Sequencing used non-Treg CD4+ T cells sorted from blood. These receptors were obtained from a human donor in good health.

The chain combines TRBV2 with TRBJ1-5; D is ambiguous. This CDR3 region has 13 residues. Germline V gene lookup returns CDR1 SNHLY and CDR2 FYNNEI. Trimming shortened V by 6 bases and J by 3 bases, and 9 bases separated the two germline ends. CDR3 loop: CASRRTDNQPQHF. In DNA form, the CDR3 reads TGTGCCAGCAGGCGGACCGACAATCAGCCCCAGCATTTT.

The genes are TRBV6-5 and TRBJ2-7, with 8 bases that match TRBD1. Germline CDR1 reads MNHEY; CDR2 reads SVGAGI. V shed 4 bases, J shed 2 bases, and the junction held 7 bases outside the gene matches. The CDR3 totals 15 residues. In nucleotides, the CDR3 is TGTGCCAGCAGTTCGAGGACAGGGATCACCTACGAGCAGTACTTC. Protein product: CASSSRTGITYEQYF.

V is TRBV11-1 and J is TRBJ2-1; the match to TRBD2 covers 12 bases. Germline loops: CDR1 SGHAT, CDR2 FQDESV (reference sequence). J was trimmed by 6 bases and V by 5 bases; bases with no gene match: 5. This CDR3 spans 15 amino acids. DNA of the CDR3: TGTGCCAGCAGCCAGACTAGCGGGAGTTTCAATGAGCAGTTCTTC. As protein: CASSQTSGSFNEQFF.

The chain recombines TRBV5-6 with TRBJ2-2, with 7 bases fitting TRBD2. This CDR3 comprises 16 residues. The V segment lost 2 bases and the J segment 5 bases; nucleotides outside the gene matches: 9. The germline CDR1 and CDR2 sequences are SGHDT and YYEEEE. The CDR3 DNA reads as TGTGCCAGCAGCTTTCTCAGGCGGGGGTCGACCGGGGAGCTGTTTTTT. Translating gives CASSFLRRGSTGELFF.

The chain carries TRBV5-1 and TRBJ2-7, with D possibly being TRBD1 (6 bases). V shed 3 bases and J shed 0 bases, with 10 bases lying between them. The germline CDR1 and CDR2 sequences are SGHRS and YFSETQ. The CDR3 runs 14 residues. CDR3 in amino acids: CASSSTGPSYEQYF. For the CDR3, the DNA is TGCGCCAGCAGCTCGACAGGTCCCTCCTACGAGCAGTACTTC. The full variable domain, rest sourced from reference TRBV5-1 and TRBJ2-7, is KAGVTQTPRYLIKTRGQQVTLSCSPISGHRSVSWYQQTPGQGLQFLFEYFSETQRNKGNFPGRFSGRQFSNSRSEMNVSTLELGDSALYLCASSSTGPSYEQYFGPGTRLTVT.

The V gene is TRBV6-1, the J gene TRBJ1-1; tentatively, D is TRBD1 (5 bases). The CDR3 sequence is 17 residues long. CDR1 is MNHNS and CDR2 is SASEGT in the germline V gene. Trimming took off 2 bases at V and 3 bases at J, with 19 bases between the two ends. The CDR3 nucleotides read TGTGCCAGCAGTGAAATGGGACGGGCATATGGGGACACTGAAGCTTTCTTT. As protein: CASSEMGRAYGDTEAFF.

The J gene is TRBJ1-2, the V gene TRBV7-8; 8 bases map to TRBD1. The trim removed 5 bases at V and 0 bases at J, leaving 11 bases unmatched. Germline CDR1 is SGHVS and CDR2 is FQNEAQ. There are 17 residues in the CDR3. This CDR3 is CASSPRTGKRPNYGYTF. CDR3 DNA: TGTGCCAGCAGCCCTCGGACAGGGAAACGACCTAACTATGGCTACACCTTC. Filled out from reference TRBV7-8 and TRBJ1-2, the complete variable domain reads GAGVSQSPRYKVAKRGQDVALRCDPISGHVSLFWYQQALGQGPEFLTYFQNEAQLDKSGLPSDRFFAERPEGSVSTLKIQRTQQEDSAVYLCASSPRTGKRPNYGYTFGSGTRLTVV.

The chain links TRBV2 to TRBJ1-2; 8 bases match TRBD1. CDR3 length equals 13 residues. Germline CDR1 SNHLY, CDR2 FYNNEI. Germline trimming cut 6 bases from V and 7 bases from J; bases unmatched to any gene: 7. CDR3: CASSRTGSGGYTF. CDR3 coding DNA: TGTGCCAGCAGCCGGACAGGGTCTGGTGGCTACACCTTC.

In the case of this clone: Distinct nucleotide sequences in the sample also encode this CDR3. The rearrangement links TRBV5-6 to TRBJ1-1, with no clear D. The germline V gene has CDR1 SGHDT and CDR2 YYEEEE. The length of the CDR3 is 13 residues. The V end was cut by 1 base, the J end by 1 base, with 5 bases between. CDR3 in amino acids: CASSLTANTEAFF. CDR3 DNA: TGTGCCAGCAGCTTGACAGCGAACACTGAAGCTTTCTTT.

This rearrangement joins TRBV25-1 to TRBJ2-3; D unresolved. The CDR3 runs 15 residues. Between the trimmed V and J ends, which lost 5 bases and 2 bases, there was a span of 14 bases. Per the germline V gene, CDR1 is MGHDK and CDR2 is SYGVNS. CDR3 sequence (DNA): TGTGCCAGCAGTCCGCCGTTTACTTTCACAGATACGCAGTATTTT. Its protein product is CASSPPFTFTDTQYF.

V gene TRBV4-1 combines with J gene TRBJ2-7; D is possibly TRBD1 or TRBD2 (5 bases each). With 2 bases removed from V and 2 bases from J, the gap between germline ends came to 13 bases. The CDR3 runs 15 residues. Germline V CDR1 and CDR2: MGHRA, YSYEKL. CDR3 amino acids: CASSQFEGQAYEQYF. CDR3 DNA: TGCGCCAGCAGCCAATTCGAGGGGCAGGCCTACGAGCAGTACTTC.

This clone was seen only once. The gene calls are TRBV9 and TRBJ1-1; 7 bases match TRBD1. This CDR3 has 15 residues. V trimming: 2 bases; J trimming: 4 bases; junction bases outside the gene matches: 8. Per germline, CDR1 SGDLS and CDR2 YYNGEE. The CDR3 reads CASSVGLSGGTEAFF. In DNA, the CDR3 is TGTGCCAGCAGCGTGGGCCTTTCAGGGGGCACTGAAGCTTTCTTT.

The V call is TRBV19, the J call TRBJ1-1; D not resolved. Germline CDR1 LNHDA, CDR2 SQIVND (reference sequence). The CDR3 spans 14 residues. V lost 5 bases to trimming and J lost 1 base, with 11 bases between them. CDR3 DNA sequence: TGTGCCAGTAGTTCAGAGGCAGAGAACACTGAAGCTTTCTTT. Translation gives CASSSEAENTEAFF.

This clone was detected only once. The gene calls are TRBV18 and TRBJ2-1, with D hard to call. The V and J ends lost 1 base and 8 bases respectively, with 3 bases between them. CDR1 is KGHSH and CDR2 is LQKENI in the germline V gene. This CDR3 has 11 residues. CDR3 amino acids: CASSPRDEQFF. The CDR3 DNA follows: TGTGCCAGCTCACCACGGGATGAGCAGTTCTTC.

The genes are TRBV19 and TRBJ1-5, with TRBD1 identical over 10 bases. V dropped 6 bases and J dropped 0; count of bases not matched to a gene: 11. Germline assignment: CDR1 LNHDA and CDR2 SQIVND (reference sequence). This CDR3 spans 18 amino acids. CDR3 sequence: CASSGRDRGLGSNQPQHF. Here the CDR3 DNA reads TGTGCCAGTAGCGGAAGGGACAGGGGATTAGGTAGCAATCAGCCCCAGCATTTT. The full variable domain, in which reference TRBV19 and TRBJ1-5 provide the parts outside the CDR3, is DGGITQSPKYLFRKEGQNVTLSCEQNLNHDAMYWYRQDPGQGLRLIYYSQIVNDFQKGDIAEGYSVSREKKESFPLTVTSAQKNPTAFYLCASSGRDRGLGSNQPQHFGDGTRLSIL.

The chain couples TRBV15 to TRBJ1-3; D is perhaps TRBD1 (6 bases). The CDR3 spans 15 residues. V was pared by 3 bases and J by 0 bases, with 9 bases between. Germline V gene sequence: CDR1 LNHNV, CDR2 YYDKDF (reference sequence). The CDR3 DNA reads as TGTGCCACCAGCAGGGACAGACGCTCTGGAAACACCATATATTTT. It codes for CATSRDRRSGNTIYF. The whole variable domain, filled in from reference TRBV15 and TRBJ1-3, reads DAMVIQNPRYQVTQFGKPVTLSCSQTLNHNVMYWYQQKSSQAPKLLFHYYDKDFNNEADTPDNFQSRRPNTSFCFLDIRSPGLGDTAMYLCATSRDRRSGNTIYFGEGSWLTVV.

This clone occurred once. V and J are TRBV25-1 and TRBJ1-1; D may be TRBD1 (5 bases). Germline V gene lookup returns CDR1 MGHDK and CDR2 SYGVNS. The V end was cut by 3 bases, the J end by 6 bases, with 14 bases between. The CDR3 covers 14 residues. The CDR3 protein is CASSDPSRASEAFF. CDR3 DNA: TGTGCCAGCAGTGACCCAAGCAGGGCGTCTGAAGCTTTCTTT.

V gene TRBV7-2 combines with J gene TRBJ1-2, with D unclear. This CDR3 comprises 13 residues. Germline V gene lookup returns CDR1 SGHTA and CDR2 FQGNSA. The V and J ends lost 4 bases and 8 bases respectively, with 14 bases between them. The CDR3 coding sequence is TGTGCCAGCAGCTCACAGCGCGGGAGAGGCTACACCTTC. Protein product: CASSSQRGRGYTF.

J is TRBJ2-3 and V is TRBV2, with D tentatively TRBD1 (5 bases). Germline lookup yields CDR1 SNHLY and CDR2 FYNNEI. The CDR3 has 13 amino acids. V was clipped by 4 bases and J by 4 bases, with 9 bases between them. CDR3 coding DNA: TGTGCCAGCAGTGTGAGACAGTCAGATACGCAGTATTTT. Its translation: CASSVRQSDTQYF.

V usage is TRBV9 and J usage is TRBJ2-3; unclear D gene. V was shortened by 6 bases and J by 0 bases, with 8 bases between the two germline ends. The CDR3 extends over 13 amino acids. Germline CDR1 is SGDLS and CDR2 is YYNGEE. DNA of the CDR3: TGTGCCAGCAATGAGCTTAGCACAGATACGCAGTATTTT. Translating gives CASNELSTDTQYF.

The chain uses TRBV16 and TRBJ2-5; D is unresolved. CDR3 length: 13 amino acids. Germline V gene data show CDR1 as KGHSY and CDR2 as FQNENV. Trimming took 4 bases from V and 3 from J, leaving 9 bases between them. DNA of the CDR3: TGTGCCAGCAGCCTCTTCCTAGAAGAGACCCAGTACTTC. Protein product: CASSLFLEETQYF.

V usage is TRBV5-1 and J usage is TRBJ1-4; D ambiguous. V dropped 1 base and J dropped 5 bases, with 21 bases sitting between them. The CDR3 runs to 18 residues. Per germline, CDR1 SGHRS and CDR2 YFSETQ. Here the CDR3 reads CASSLSGLITGGNEKLFF. CDR3 coding DNA: TGCGCCAGCAGCTTGTCAGGTCTCATCACCGGAGGGAATGAAAAACTGTTTTTT.

The V gene is TRBV5-1, the J gene TRBJ2-2, with 7 nucleotides matching TRBD1. This CDR3 has 15 residues. From germline, CDR1 is SGHRS and CDR2 YFSETQ. Trimming took 6 bases from V and 1 from J; bases not matched to a gene: 6. The CDR3 protein is CASTRQGENTGELFF. DNA of the CDR3: TGCGCCAGCACGCGACAGGGAGAGAACACCGGGGAGCTGTTTTTT. The whole variable domain, remainder taken from reference TRBV5-1 and TRBJ2-2, is KAGVTQTPRYLIKTRGQQVTLSCSPISGHRSVSWYQQTPGQGLQFLFEYFSETQRNKGNFPGRFSGRQFSNSRSEMNVSTLELGDSALYLCASTRQGENTGELFFGEGSRLTVL.

The chain carries TRBV7-2 and TRBJ2-7; D perhaps matches TRBD2 (5 bases). The V end lost 3 bases, the J end lost 2 bases, and 8 bases lay between the germline ends. Per the germline V gene, CDR1 is SGHTA and CDR2 is FQGNSA. The CDR3 contains 13 residues. The CDR3 here is CASSLPGTYEQYF. The DNA for the CDR3 is TGTGCCAGCAGCTTGCCGGGAACCTACGAGCAGTACTTC. Full variable domain (rest looked up from reference TRBV7-2 and TRBJ2-7): GAGVSQSPSNKVTEKGKDVELRCDPISGHTALYWYRQSLGQGLEFLIYFQGNSAPDKSGLPSDRFSAERTGGSVSTLTIQRTQQEDSAVYLCASSLPGTYEQYFGPGTRLTVT.

In nucleotides, the CDR3 is TGTGCCAGCAGCCAAGGTGGAGCCCCAGATACGCAGTATTTT. Protein product: CASSQGGAPDTQYF. This sequence joins TRBV4-2 and TRBJ2-3, with D unclear. V gave up 1 base and J gave up 4 bases, with 9 bases separating them. Germline-derived CDR1 and CDR2 are LGHNA and YNFKEQ. CDR3 size: 14 residues.

This chain links TRBV5-1 with TRBJ1-6; 7 bases align to TRBD1. CDR1 and CDR2 (germline): SGHRS, YFSETQ. The V segment lost 5 bases and the J segment 8 bases; nucleotides outside the gene matches: 4. This CDR3 is 13 amino acids long. CDR3 sequence (DNA): TGCGCCAGCAGTAAGGGGGCAGATTCACCCCTCCACTTT. Protein sequence: CASSKGADSPLHF.

V gene TRBV19 combines with J gene TRBJ1-6; 7 bases are shared with TRBD1. The length of the CDR3 is 14 residues. Germline V lookup: CDR1 LNHDA, CDR2 SQIVND (reference sequence). V shed 5 bases and J 9 bases; nucleotides not matched to a gene: 7. The CDR3 region is CASSLGPGGSPLHF. The CDR3 DNA sequence: TGTGCCAGTAGTCTGGGTCCAGGGGGTTCACCCCTCCACTTT.

The chain employs TRBV27 and TRBJ2-5; maybe TRBD2 (5 bases). The CDR3 loop spans 15 amino acids. V shed 2 bases and J shed 2 bases, with 12 bases lying between them. CDR1 and CDR2 from the germline V gene are MNHEY and SMNVEV (reference sequence). CDR3 loop: CASSLTSSLQETQYF. DNA for the CDR3: TGTGCCAGCAGTTTAACGTCTAGCCTTCAAGAGACCCAGTACTTC.